Listed here is a single T cell receptor (beta chain). Its antigen is undetermined. This specimen comes from a study of CD8+ T cells in alopecia areata. General study findings and limits: Sequencing of scalp samples also includes resident alphabeta T cells from normal skin.

Germline values: CDR1 LNHDA, CDR2 SQIVND (reference sequence). Trimming took off 3 bases at V and 0 bases at J, with 9 bases between the two ends. This CDR3 is 14 amino acids long. Extracted RNA was reverse transcribed, and the resulting cDNA served as sequencing template. Only in-frame clones appear in the TCRdb table, and some are missing; sequencing was by immunoSEQ multiplex PCR. The sample lists 130,000 to 150,000 clones, 62% occurring once. This receptor was obtained from a human donor in good health. The J gene is TRBJ2-7, the V gene TRBV19; D possibly corresponds to TRBD2 (6 bases). Source material: CD8+ T cells sorted from blood. Here the CDR3 reads CASSISEGSYEQYF. The CDR3 nucleotides read TGTGCCAGTAGTATTTCGGAGGGCTCCTACGAGCAGTACTTC.